Below are 12 T cell receptor beta chains sequenced from a single sample in a study of blood T cell repertoires in COVID-19. The protocol was immunoSEQ multiplex PCR, while the TCRdb copy is restricted to in-frame clones and leaves out a portion. The table records over 250,000 clones, around 84% of them present only once. The sample comprised peripheral blood. Receptors were obtained from a human donor with COVID-19, enrolled during active disease. The donor label of this sample is uncertain.

Comments on this clone: This CDR3 is also generated by other DNA sequences in the sample. This chain's CDR3 is CASSLSAGVITDTQYF. CDR3 sequence (DNA): TGTGCCAGCAGTTTATCCGCGGGAGTTATAACGGATACGCAGTATTTT. The chain employs TRBV28 and TRBJ2-3; 7 nucleotides line up with TRBD2. Germline V lookup: CDR1 MDHEN, CDR2 SYDVKM. The CDR3 is 16 amino acids. V lost 1 base, J lost 6 bases, and 10 bases stayed unmatched.

The chain couples TRBV19 to TRBJ1-2, with a tentative D call TRBD1 (6 bases). The ends were cut back, 1 base at V and 0 bases at J, with 12 bases in the middle. This CDR3 region has 16 residues. Germline V gene sequence: CDR1 LNHDA, CDR2 SQIVND (reference sequence). In DNA, the CDR3 is TGTGCCAGTAGTATAGCGGGGACACAGACTAACTATGGCTACACCTTC. This gives the protein CASSIAGTQTNYGYTF.

V gene TRBV28 combines with J gene TRBJ1-6; perhaps TRBD1 as D (6 bases). The CDR3 sequence is 12 residues long. Per the germline V gene, CDR1 is MDHEN and CDR2 is SYDVKM. Trimming removed 6 bases at V and 9 bases at J, with 9 bases between. In DNA, the CDR3 is TGTGCCAGCAGCTCGACAGGTTCACCCCTCCACTTT. Encoded protein: CASSSTGSPLHF.

This clone has at least ten counts. The gene calls are TRBV19 and TRBJ1-2; no clear D gene. The CDR3 runs to 12 residues. V lost 7 bases and J lost 4, with 10 bases in between. CDR1 and CDR2 (germline): LNHDA, SQIVND (reference sequence). Here the CDR3 DNA reads TGTGCCAGTACCCAAAACACCTATGGCTACACCTTC. This codes for CASTQNTYGYTF.

This rearrangement joins TRBV6-6 to TRBJ1-1; D is perhaps TRBD1 (5 bases). V was shortened by 7 bases and J by 6 bases, with 18 bases between the two germline ends. In germline, CDR1 is MNHNY, CDR2 SVGAGI (reference sequence). The CDR3 spans 14 residues. CDR3 nucleotides: TGTGCCAGCAACAAGGGGCACCTGCTCGCTGAAGCTTTCTTT. Its protein product is CASNKGHLLAEAFF.

V and J are TRBV28 and TRBJ1-6; 7 bases are a match to TRBD1. The CDR3 runs to 21 residues. Germline V CDR1 and CDR2: MDHEN, SYDVKM. The trim removed 1 base at V and 7 bases at J, leaving 22 bases unmatched. The CDR3 coding sequence is TGTGCCAGCAGTTTATTCCTTAAATTCCTCAATCCGGGACAGCCGAATTCACCCCTCCACTTT. This codes for CASSLFLKFLNPGQPNSPLHF.

This clone was seen at least ten times. This chain connects TRBV7-3 to TRBJ2-5, with 9 bases that match TRBD1. Germline CDR1 reads SGHTA; CDR2 reads FQGTGA. The V gene end was trimmed by 4 bases and the J gene end by 5 bases; junction bases not matched to a gene: 11. CDR3 length: 16 residues. The CDR3 sequence: CASSSRETGGVETQYF. CDR3 in DNA: TGTGCCAGCAGCTCTAGAGAGACAGGGGGAGTGGAGACCCAGTACTTC.

The chain employs TRBV2 and TRBJ2-5, with TRBD2 matching over 9 bases. V shed 2 bases and J 5 bases; nucleotides not matched to a gene: 9. There are 16 residues in the CDR3. Germline V gives CDR1 SNHLY, CDR2 FYNNEI. As DNA, the CDR3 is TGTGCCAGCAGTGAACAGGGACTAGCTGATGGGGAGACCCAGTACTTC. Translating it yields CASSEQGLADGETQYF.

The V call is TRBV18, the J call TRBJ1-1, with D uncertain. The CDR3 runs to 13 residues. CDR1 is KGHSH and CDR2 is LQKENI in the germline V gene. The V and J ends lost 6 bases and 1 base respectively, with 9 bases between them. The CDR3 DNA sequence: TGTGCCAGCTCCCCCGCGGGGAACACTGAAGCTTTCTTT. This codes for CASSPAGNTEAFF.

V and J are TRBV19 and TRBJ1-2; TRBD1 matches at 8 bases. Germline V gives CDR1 LNHDA, CDR2 SQIVND (reference sequence). The CDR3 sequence is 15 residues long. Trimming at V came to 3 bases and at J to 8 bases, leaving 11 bases not matched to a gene. The CDR3 sequence is CASSMGAGGAGGYTF. CDR3 nucleotides: TGTGCCAGTAGTATGGGGGCAGGGGGCGCGGGGGGCTACACCTTC. Supplemented by reference TRBV19 and TRBJ1-2, the full variable domain reads DGGITQSPKYLFRKEGQNVTLSCEQNLNHDAMYWYRQDPGQGLRLIYYSQIVNDFQKGDIAEGYSVSREKKESFPLTVTSAQKNPTAFYLCASSMGAGGAGGYTFGSGTRLTVV.

The V and J genes are TRBV7-9 and TRBJ1-3; D not certain. The CDR3 runs 15 residues. Germline V gene data show CDR1 as SEHNR and CDR2 as FQNEAQ (reference sequence). Deletions cut 1 base from V and 0 bases from J, with 7 bases between. The CDR3 spells CASSLGGDSGNTIYF. The CDR3 nucleotides are TGTGCCAGCAGCTTAGGGGGAGACTCTGGAAACACCATATATTTT.

This chain uses TRBV7-2 with TRBJ2-7; maybe TRBD2 (5 bases). This CDR3 is 14 amino acids long. The germline V and J ends were trimmed by 5 bases and 3 bases, with 14 bases remaining between them. CDR1 and CDR2 (germline): SGHTA, FQGNSA. The CDR3 DNA follows: TGTGCCAGCAGCGCCTTAGTCGGGAACTACGAGCAGTACTTC. Residues: CASSALVGNYEQYF. Complete variable domain (other parts from reference TRBV7-2 and TRBJ2-7): GAGVSQSPSNKVTEKGKDVELRCDPISGHTALYWYRQSLGQGLEFLIYFQGNSAPDKSGLPSDRFSAERTGGSVSTLTIQRTQQEDSAVYLCASSALVGNYEQYFGPGTRLTVT.